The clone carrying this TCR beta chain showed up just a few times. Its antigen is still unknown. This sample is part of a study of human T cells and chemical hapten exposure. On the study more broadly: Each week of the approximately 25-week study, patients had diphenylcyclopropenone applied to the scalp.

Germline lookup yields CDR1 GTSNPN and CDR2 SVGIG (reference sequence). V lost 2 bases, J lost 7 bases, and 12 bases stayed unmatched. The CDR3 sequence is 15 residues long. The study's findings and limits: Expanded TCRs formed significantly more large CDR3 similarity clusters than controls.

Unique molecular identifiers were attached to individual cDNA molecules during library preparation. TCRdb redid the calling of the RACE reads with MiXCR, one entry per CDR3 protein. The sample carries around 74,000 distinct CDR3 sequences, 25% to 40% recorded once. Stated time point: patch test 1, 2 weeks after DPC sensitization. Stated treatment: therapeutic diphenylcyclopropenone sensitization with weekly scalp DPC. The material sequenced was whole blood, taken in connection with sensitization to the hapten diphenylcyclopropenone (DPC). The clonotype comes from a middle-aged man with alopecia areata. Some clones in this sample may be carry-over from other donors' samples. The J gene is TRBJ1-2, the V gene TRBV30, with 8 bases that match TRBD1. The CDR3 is CAWSLQGTGGSGYTF. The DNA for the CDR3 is TGTGCCTGGAGTCTACAAGGGACAGGAGGTAGTGGCTACACCTTC.